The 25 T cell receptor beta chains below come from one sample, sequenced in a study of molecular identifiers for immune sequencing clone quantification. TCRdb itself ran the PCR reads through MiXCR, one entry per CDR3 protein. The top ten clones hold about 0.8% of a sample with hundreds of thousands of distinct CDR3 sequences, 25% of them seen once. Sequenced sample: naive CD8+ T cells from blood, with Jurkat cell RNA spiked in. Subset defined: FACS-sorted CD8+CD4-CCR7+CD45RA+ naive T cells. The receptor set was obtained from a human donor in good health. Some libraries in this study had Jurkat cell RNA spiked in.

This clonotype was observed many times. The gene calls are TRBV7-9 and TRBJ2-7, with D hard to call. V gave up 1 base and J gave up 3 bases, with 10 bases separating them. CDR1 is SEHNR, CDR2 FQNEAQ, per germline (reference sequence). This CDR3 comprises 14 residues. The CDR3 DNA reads TGTGCCAGCAGCTTAGTGGTCAATTTCTACGAGCAGTACTTC. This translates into CASSLVVNFYEQYF.

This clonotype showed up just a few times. CDR3 protein: CASSYITGDAEAFF. The CDR3 DNA sequence: TGTGCCAGCAGCTACATAACAGGGGACGCTGAAGCTTTCTTT. The chain carries TRBV5-4 and TRBJ1-1; 7 bases line up with TRBD1. The CDR3 loop spans 14 amino acids. CDR1 is SGHNT and CDR2 is YYREEE in the germline V gene (reference sequence). The V and J ends lost 3 bases and 6 bases, in that order; junction bases with no gene match: 8.

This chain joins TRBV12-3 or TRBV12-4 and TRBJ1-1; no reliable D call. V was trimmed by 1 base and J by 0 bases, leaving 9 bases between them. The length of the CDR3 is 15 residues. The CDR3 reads CASSLDRIMNTEAFF. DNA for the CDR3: TGTGCCAGCAGTTTAGACCGAATCATGAACACTGAAGCTTTCTTT.

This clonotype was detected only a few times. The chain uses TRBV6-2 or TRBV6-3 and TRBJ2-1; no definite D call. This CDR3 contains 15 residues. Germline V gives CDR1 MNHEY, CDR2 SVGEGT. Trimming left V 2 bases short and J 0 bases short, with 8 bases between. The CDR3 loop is CASSYPGSSYNEQFF. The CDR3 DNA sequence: TGTGCCAGCAGTTACCCGGGCAGCTCCTACAATGAGCAGTTCTTC.

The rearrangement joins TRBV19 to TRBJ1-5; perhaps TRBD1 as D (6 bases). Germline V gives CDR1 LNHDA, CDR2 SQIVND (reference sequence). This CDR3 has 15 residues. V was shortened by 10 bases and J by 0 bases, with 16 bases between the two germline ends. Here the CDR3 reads CANSGTGYSNQPQHF. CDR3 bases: TGTGCCAATAGCGGCACAGGGTATAGCAATCAGCCCCAGCATTTT.

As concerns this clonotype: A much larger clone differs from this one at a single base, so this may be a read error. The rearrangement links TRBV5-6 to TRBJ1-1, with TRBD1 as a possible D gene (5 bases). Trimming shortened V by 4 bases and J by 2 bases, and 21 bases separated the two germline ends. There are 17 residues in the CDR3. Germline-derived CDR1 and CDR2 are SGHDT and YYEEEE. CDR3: CASSQGWGNGVNTEAFF. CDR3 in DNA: TGTGCCAGCAGCCAGGGTTGGGGCAACGGTGTTAACACTGAAGCTTTCTTT.

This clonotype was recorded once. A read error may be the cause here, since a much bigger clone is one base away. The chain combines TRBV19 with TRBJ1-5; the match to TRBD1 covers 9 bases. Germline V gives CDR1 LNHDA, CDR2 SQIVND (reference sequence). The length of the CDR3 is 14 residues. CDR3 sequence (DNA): TGTACCAGTAGTACTGGGACAGGGCTTCAGCCCCAGCATTTT. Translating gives CTSSTGTGLQPQHF.

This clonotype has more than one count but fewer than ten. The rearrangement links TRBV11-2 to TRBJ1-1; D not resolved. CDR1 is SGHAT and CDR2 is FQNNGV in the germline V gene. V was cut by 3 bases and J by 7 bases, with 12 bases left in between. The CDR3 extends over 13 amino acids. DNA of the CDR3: TGTGCCAGCAGCTTCAGCTTCGCGGATGAAGCTTTCTTT. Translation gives CASSFSFADEAFF.

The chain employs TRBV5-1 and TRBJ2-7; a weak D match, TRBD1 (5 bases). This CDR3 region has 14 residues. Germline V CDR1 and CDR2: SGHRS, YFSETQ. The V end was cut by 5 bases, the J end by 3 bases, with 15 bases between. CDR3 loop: CASSLGARNYEQYF. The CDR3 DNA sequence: TGCGCCAGCAGTCTTGGGGCGCGGAACTACGAGCAGTACTTC.

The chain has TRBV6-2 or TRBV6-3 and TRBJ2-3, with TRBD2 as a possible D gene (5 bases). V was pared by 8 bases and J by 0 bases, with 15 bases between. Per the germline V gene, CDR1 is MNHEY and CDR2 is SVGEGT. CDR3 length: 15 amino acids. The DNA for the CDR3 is TGTGCCAGCGACCCCCTGGGCGGGAGCACAGATACGCAGTATTTT. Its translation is CASDPLGGSTDTQYF.

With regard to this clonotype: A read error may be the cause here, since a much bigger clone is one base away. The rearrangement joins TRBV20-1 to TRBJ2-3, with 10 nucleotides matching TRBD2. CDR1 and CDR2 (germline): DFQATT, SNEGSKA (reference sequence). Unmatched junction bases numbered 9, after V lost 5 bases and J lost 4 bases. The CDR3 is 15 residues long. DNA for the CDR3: TGCAGTGCTTACGGACTAGCGGTTTACGCAGATACGCAGTATTTT. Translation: CSAYGLAVYADTQYF.

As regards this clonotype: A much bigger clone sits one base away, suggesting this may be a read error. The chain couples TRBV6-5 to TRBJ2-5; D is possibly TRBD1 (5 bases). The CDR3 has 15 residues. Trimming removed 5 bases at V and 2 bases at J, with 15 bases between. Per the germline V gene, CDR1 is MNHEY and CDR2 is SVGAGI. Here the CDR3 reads CASSTSSGLQETQYF. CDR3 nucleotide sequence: TGTGCCAGCAGTACTTCATCAGGGTTACAAGAGACCCAGTACTTC.

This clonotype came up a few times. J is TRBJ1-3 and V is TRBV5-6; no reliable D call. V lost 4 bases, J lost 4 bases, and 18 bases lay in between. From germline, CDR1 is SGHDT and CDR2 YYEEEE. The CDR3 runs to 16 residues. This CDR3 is CASSTQSQRSGNTIYF. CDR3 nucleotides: TGTGCCAGCAGCACCCAGTCCCAGCGGAGCGGAAACACCATATATTTT.

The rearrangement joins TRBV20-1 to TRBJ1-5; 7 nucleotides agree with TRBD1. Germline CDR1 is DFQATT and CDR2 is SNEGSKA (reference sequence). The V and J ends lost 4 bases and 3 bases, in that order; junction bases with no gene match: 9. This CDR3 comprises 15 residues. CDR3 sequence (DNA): TGCAGTGCTACAACCCAGGGGGAGATCAATCAGCCCCAGCATTTT. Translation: CSATTQGEINQPQHF.

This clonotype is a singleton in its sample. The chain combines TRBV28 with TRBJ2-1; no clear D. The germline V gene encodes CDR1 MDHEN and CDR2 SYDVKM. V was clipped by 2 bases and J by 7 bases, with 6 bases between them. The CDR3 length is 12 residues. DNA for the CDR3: TGTGCCAGCAGTTTACAATTTAATGAGCAGTTCTTC. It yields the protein CASSLQFNEQFF.

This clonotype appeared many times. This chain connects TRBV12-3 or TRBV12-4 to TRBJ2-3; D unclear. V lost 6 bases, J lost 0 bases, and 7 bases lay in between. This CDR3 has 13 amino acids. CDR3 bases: TGTGCCAGCAGAACCCTTAGCACAGATACGCAGTATTTT. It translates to CASRTLSTDTQYF.

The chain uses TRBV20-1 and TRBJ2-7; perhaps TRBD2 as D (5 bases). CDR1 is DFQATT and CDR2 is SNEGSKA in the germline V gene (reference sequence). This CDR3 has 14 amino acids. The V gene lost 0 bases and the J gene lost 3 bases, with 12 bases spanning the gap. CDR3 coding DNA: TGCAGTGCTAGAGATATAGGACTCAACTACGAGCAGTACTTC. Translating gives CSARDIGLNYEQYF.

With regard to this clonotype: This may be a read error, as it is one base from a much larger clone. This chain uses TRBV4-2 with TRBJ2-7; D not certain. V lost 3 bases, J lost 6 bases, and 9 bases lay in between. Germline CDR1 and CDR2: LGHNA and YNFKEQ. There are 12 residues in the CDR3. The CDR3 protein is CASSHSESEQYF. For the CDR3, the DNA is TGTGCCAGCAGCCACAGCGAGAGCGAGCAGTACTTC.

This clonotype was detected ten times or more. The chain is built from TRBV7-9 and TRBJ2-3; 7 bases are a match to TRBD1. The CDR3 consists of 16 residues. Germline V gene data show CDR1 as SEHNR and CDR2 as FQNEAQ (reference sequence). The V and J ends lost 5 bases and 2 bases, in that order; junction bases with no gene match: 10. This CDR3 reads CASSTGATQSTDTQYF. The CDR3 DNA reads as TGTGCCAGCAGCACAGGGGCCACTCAGTCCACAGATACGCAGTATTTT.

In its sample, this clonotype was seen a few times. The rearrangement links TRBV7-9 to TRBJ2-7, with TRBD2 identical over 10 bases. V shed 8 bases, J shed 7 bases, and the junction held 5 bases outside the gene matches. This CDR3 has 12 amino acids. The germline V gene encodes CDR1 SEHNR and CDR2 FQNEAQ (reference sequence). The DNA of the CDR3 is TGTGCCAGCGGCTCAGCGGGGGGGGAGCAGTACTTC. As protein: CASGSAGGEQYF. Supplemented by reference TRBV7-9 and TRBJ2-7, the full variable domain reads DTGVSQNPRHKITKRGQNVTFRCDPISEHNRLYWYRQTLGQGPEFLTYFQNEAQLEKSRLLSDRFSAERPKGSFSTLEIQRTEQGDSAMYLCASGSAGGEQYFGPGTRLTVT.

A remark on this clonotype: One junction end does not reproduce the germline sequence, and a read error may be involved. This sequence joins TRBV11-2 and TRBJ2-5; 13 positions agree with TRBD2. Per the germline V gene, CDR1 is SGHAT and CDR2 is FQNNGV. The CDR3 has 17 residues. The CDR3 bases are TGTGCCCGCAGCTTAGATTGGACTAGCGGGGGCCAAGAGACCCAGTACTTC. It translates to CARSLDWTSGGQETQYF.

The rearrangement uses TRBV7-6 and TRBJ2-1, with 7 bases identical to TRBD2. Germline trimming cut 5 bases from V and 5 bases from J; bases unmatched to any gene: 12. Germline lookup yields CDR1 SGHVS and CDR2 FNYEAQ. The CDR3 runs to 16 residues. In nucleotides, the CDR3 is TGTGCCAGCAGCACGACTAGCTCGAGGAGGCACAATGAGCAGTTCTTC. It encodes CASSTTSSRRHNEQFF.

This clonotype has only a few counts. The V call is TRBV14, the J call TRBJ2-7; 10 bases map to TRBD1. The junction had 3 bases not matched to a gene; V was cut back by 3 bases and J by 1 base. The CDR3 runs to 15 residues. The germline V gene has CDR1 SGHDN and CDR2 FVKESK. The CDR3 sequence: CASSHGDRGSYEQYF. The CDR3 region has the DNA TGTGCCAGCAGCCACGGGGACAGGGGATCCTACGAGCAGTACTTC.

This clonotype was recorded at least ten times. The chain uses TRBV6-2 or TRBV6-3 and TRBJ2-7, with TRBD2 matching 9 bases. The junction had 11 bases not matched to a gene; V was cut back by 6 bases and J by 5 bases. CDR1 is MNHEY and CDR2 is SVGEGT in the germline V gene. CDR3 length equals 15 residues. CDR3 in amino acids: CASSPPGLAGNEQYF. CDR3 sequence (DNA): TGTGCCAGCAGCCCCCCGGGGCTAGCGGGGAACGAGCAGTACTTC.

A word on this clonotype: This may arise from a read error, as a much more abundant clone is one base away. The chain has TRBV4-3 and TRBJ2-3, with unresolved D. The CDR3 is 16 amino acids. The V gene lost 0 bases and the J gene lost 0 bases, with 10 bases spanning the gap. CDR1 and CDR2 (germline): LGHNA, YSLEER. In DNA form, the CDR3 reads TGCGCCAGCAGCCAAGACCGCGCCTCTAGCACAGATACGCAGTATTTT. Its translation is CASSQDRASSTDTQYF.